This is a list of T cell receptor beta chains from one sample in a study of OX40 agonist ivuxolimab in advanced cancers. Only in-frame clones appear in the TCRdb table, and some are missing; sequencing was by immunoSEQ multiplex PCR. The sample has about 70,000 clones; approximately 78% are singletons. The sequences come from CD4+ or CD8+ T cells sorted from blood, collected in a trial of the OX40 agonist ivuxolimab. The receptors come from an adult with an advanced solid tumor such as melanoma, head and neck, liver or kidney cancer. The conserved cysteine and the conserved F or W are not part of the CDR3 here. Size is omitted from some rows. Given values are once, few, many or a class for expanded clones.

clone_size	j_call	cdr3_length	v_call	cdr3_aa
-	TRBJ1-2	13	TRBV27	ASSYIQGDNYGYT
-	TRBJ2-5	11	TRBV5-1	ASSLGRRETQY
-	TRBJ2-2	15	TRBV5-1	ASSLGPQGPNTGELF
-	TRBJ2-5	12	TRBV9	ASSVGQGGETQY
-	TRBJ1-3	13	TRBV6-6	ASSTGTGAGNTIY
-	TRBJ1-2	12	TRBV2	ASSEFKGSYGYT
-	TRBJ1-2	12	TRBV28	ASSYVGGPYGYT
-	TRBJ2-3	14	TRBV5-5	ASSLGFGTGLDTQY
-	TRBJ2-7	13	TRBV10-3	ATLDLDRKYYEQY
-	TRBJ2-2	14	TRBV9	ASSVRRLAATGELF
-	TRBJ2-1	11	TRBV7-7	ASSPGLLNEQF
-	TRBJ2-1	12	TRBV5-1	ASSWGARGNEQF
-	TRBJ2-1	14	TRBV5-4	ASSTRTGSSYNEQF
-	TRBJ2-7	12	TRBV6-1	ASRTQASGYEQY
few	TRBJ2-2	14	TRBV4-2	ASSQELGGNPGELF
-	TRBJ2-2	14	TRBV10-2	ASSPDRRLNTGELF
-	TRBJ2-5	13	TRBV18	ASSPPDRRGETQY
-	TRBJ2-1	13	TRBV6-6	ASSSRQGSYNEQF
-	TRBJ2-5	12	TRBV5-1	ASSLAAAQETQY
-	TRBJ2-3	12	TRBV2	ASRRLQGGDTQY
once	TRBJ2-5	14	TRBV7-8	ASSLEGTSGQETQY
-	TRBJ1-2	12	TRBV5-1	ASRPGQGVYGYT
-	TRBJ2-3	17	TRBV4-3	ASSQDARLAETSTDTQY
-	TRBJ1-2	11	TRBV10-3	AISAQGSYGYT
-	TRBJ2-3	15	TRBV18	ASSPRGKGASTDTQY
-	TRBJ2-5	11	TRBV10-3	ASQGAAGETQY
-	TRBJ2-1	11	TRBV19	ASSEVSNNEQF
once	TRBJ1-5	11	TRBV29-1	SVVVSGNQPQH
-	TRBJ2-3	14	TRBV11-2	ASSRSRGESTDTQY
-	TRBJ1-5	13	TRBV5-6	ASSLGQGLNQPQH
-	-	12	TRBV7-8	ASSKWDSSYEQY
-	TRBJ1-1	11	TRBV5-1	ASSTRAPTEAF
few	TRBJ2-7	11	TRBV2	ASSASGRGEQY
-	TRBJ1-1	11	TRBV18	ASSLSGNTEAF
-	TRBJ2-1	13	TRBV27	ASSHDRGWYNEQF
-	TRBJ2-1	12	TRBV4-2	ASSQERLGDEQF
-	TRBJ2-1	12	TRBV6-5	ASSYTGQHNEQF
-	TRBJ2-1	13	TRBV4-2	ASSPVGGALHEQF
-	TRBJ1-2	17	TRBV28	ASSTADSLVWIFNYGYT
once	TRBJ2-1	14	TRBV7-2	ASSDDMGGLRNEQF
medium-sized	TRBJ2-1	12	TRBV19	ASSKGQLYNEQF
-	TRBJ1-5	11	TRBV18	ASSPSPNQPQH
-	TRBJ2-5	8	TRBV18	ASSPETQY
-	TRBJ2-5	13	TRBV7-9	ASSSVAGPQETQY
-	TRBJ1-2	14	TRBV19	ASSIVRQTFGDGYT
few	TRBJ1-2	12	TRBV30	AWSSPAGRYGYT